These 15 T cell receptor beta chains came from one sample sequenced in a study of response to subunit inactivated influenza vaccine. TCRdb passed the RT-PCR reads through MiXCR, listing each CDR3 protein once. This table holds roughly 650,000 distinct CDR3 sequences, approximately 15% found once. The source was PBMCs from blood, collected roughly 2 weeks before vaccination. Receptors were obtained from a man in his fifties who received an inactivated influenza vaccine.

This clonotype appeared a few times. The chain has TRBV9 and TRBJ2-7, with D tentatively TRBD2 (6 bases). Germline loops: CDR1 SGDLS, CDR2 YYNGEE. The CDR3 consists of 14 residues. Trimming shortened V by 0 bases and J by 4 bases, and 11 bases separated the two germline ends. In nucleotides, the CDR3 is TGTGCCAGCAGCGTAGGCCCCGGGAGTTACGAGCAGTACTTC. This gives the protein CASSVGPGSYEQYF.

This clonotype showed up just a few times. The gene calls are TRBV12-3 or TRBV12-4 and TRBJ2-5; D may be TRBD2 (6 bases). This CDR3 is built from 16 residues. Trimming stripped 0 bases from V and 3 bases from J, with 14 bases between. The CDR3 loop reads CASSLARVGLKETQYF. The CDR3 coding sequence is TGTGCCAGCAGTTTAGCGCGAGTCGGACTAAAAGAGACCCAGTACTTC.

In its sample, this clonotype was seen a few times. The CDR3 spells CASSLPSGRALTDTQYF. The CDR3 DNA reads as TGTGCCAGCAGCCTTCCCAGCGGGAGGGCCCTAACAGATACGCAGTATTTT. The rearrangement joins TRBV7-9 to TRBJ2-3; 10 bases fit TRBD2. The CDR3 is made up of 17 amino acids. In germline, CDR1 is SEHNR, CDR2 FQNEAQ (reference sequence). After removal of 5 bases from V and 3 bases from J, the junction contained 11 bases not matched to a gene.

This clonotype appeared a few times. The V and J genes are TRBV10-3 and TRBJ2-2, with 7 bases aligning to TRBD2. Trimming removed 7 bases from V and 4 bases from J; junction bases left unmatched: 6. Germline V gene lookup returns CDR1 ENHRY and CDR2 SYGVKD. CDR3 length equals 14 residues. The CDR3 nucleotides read TGTGCCATCACCGCGGGAGAGGGCACCGGGGAGCTGTTTTTT. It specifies CAITAGEGTGELFF.

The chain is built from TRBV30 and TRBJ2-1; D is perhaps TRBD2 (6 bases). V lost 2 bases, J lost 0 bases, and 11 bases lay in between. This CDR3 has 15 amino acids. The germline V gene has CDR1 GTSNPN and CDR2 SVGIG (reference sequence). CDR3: CAWSSSGYSYNEQFF. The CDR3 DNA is TGTGCCTGGAGTTCCAGCGGGTACTCCTACAATGAGCAGTTCTTC.

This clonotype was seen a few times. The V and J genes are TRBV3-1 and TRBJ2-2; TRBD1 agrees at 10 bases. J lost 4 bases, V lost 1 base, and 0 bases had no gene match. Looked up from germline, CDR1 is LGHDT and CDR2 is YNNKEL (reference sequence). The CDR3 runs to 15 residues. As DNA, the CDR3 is TGTGCCAGCAGCCAAGGGACAGGGGGCACCGGGGAGCTGTTTTTT. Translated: CASSQGTGGTGELFF. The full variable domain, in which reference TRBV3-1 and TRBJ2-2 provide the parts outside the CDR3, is DTAVSQTPKYLVTQMGNDKSIKCEQNLGHDTMYWYKQDSKKFLKIMFSYNNKELIINETVPNRFSPKSPDKAHLNLHINSLELGDSAVYFCASSQGTGGTGELFFGEGSRLTVL.

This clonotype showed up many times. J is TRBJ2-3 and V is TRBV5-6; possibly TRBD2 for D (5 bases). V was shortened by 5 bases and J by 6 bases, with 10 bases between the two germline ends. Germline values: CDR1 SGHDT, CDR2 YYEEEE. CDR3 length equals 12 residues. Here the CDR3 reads CASRGVGDTQYF. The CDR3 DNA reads TGTGCCAGCAGGGGAGTAGGGGATACGCAGTATTTT.

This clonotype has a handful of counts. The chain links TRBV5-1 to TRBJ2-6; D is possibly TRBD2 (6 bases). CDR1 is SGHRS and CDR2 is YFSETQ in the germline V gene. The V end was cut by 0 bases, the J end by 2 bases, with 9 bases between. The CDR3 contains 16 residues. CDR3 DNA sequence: TGCGCCAGCAGCTTGGCTCCGGGGGCTGGGGCCAACGTCCTGACTTTC. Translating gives CASSLAPGAGANVLTF. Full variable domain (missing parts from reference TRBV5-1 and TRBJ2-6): KAGVTQTPRYLIKTRGQQVTLSCSPISGHRSVSWYQQTPGQGLQFLFEYFSETQRNKGNFPGRFSGRQFSNSRSEMNVSTLELGDSALYLCASSLAPGAGANVLTFGAGSRLTVL.

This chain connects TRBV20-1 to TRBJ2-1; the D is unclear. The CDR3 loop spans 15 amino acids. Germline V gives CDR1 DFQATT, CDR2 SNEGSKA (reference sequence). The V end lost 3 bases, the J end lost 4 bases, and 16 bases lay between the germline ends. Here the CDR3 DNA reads TGCAGTGCTAGTAATTTACTAAGTAATTACAATGAGCAGTTCTTC. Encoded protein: CSASNLLSNYNEQFF.

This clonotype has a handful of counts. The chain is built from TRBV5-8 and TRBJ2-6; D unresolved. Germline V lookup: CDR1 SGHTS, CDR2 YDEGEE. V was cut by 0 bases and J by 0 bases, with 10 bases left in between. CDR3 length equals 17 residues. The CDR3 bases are TGTGCCAGCAGCTTGGAGCCGGTTTACTCTGGGGCCAACGTCCTGACTTTC. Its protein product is CASSLEPVYSGANVLTF.

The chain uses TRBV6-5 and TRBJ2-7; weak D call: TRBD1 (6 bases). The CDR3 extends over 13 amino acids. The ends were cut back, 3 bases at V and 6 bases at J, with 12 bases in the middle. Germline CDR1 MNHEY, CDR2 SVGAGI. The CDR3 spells CASSYTGTREQYF. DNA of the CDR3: TGTGCCAGCAGTTATACCGGGACACGCGAGCAGTACTTC.

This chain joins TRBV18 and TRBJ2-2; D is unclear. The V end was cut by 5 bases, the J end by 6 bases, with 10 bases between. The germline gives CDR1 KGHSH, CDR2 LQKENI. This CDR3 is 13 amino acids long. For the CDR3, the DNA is TGTGCCAGCTCATCCTCAGTCCCCGGGGAGCTGTTTTTT. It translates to CASSSSVPGELFF.

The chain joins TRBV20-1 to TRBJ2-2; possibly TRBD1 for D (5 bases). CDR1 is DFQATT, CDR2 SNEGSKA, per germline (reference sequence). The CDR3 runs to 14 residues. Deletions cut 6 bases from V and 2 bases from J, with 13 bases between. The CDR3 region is CSARALSNTGELFF. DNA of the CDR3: TGCAGTGCCAGGGCCTTATCAAACACCGGGGAGCTGTTTTTT.

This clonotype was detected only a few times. CDR3 in amino acids: CASKLGQDYGYTF. The CDR3 DNA sequence: TGTGCCAGCAAACTAGGACAGGACTATGGCTACACCTTC. The chain joins TRBV28 to TRBJ1-2, with 7 bases identical to TRBD1. V lost 7 bases to trimming and J lost 3 bases; unmatched junction nucleotides: 5. Germline CDR1 MDHEN, CDR2 SYDVKM. This CDR3 is built from 13 residues.

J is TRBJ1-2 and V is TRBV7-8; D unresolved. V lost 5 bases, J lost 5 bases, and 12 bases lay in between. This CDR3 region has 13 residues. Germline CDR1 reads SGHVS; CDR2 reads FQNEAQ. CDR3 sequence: CASSPEFVYGYTF. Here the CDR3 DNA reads TGTGCCAGCAGCCCCGAATTTGTTTATGGCTACACCTTC.